The 2 T cell receptor beta chains reported below all come from one sample, sequenced in a study of blood T cell repertoires in COVID-19. Only in-frame clones appear in the TCRdb table, and some are missing; sequencing was by immunoSEQ multiplex PCR. Altogether roughly 250,000 clones are present, 80% to 90% being singletons, with the ten largest covering about 3.6%. The sequencing input was PBMCs or T cells enriched from blood (not recorded which). Receptors originate from a woman between 40 and 55 years old who had been exposed to COVID-19.

The rearrangement links TRBV5-6 to TRBJ2-7, with 7 bases aligning to TRBD1. The CDR3 spans 15 residues. Germline CDR1 is SGHDT and CDR2 is YYEEEE. With 4 bases clipped from V and 0 bases from J, the junction kept 7 bases outside the gene matches. CDR3 DNA sequence: TGTGCCAGCAGCCTGTCCGGGACAGTCTCCTACGAGCAGTACTTC. Its translation is CASSLSGTVSYEQYF.

The chain recombines TRBV7-9 with TRBJ1-4, with TRBD1 matching 7 bases. Germline CDR1 and CDR2: SEHNR and FQNEAQ (reference sequence). V shed 5 bases and J 8 bases; nucleotides not matched to a gene: 8. There are 14 residues in the CDR3. The CDR3 coding sequence is TGTGCCAGCAGCGGCGACAGGGTATACGAAAAACTGTTTTTT. Protein sequence: CASSGDRVYEKLFF.